The 27 T cell receptor beta chains below were found in one sample sequenced in a study of beta chain features in type 1 diabetes. General study points: Type 1 diabetes patients had moderately but significantly shorter TCRB CDR3s in all four CD4+ subsets.

Expressed TCRB transcripts were sequenced after all isolated RNA was converted to cDNA. Profiled with immunoSEQ multiplex PCR; TCRdb holds only in-frame clones, not every one. The sample holds about 140,000 clones; 13% are singletons and the top ten take roughly 1.3%. These receptors' antigens are unknown. The source material was central memory CD4+ T cells from blood. Every receptor here comes from a man younger than 35 with type 1 diabetes.

This chain links TRBV4-1 with TRBJ1-1, with a tentative D call TRBD1 (6 bases). V was trimmed by 0 bases and J by 4 bases, leaving 18 bases between them. This CDR3 contains 17 residues. Germline CDR1 MGHRA, CDR2 YSYEKL. Written as DNA, the CDR3 is TGCGCCAGCAGCCAAGATAAATGGGCAGGGGTGAGCACTGAAGCTTTCTTT. This encodes CASSQDKWAGVSTEAFF.

In this sample, this clone turned up a few times. The rearrangement links TRBV7-2 to TRBJ1-2; TRBD1 might be the D (5 bases). V lost 3 bases, J lost 4 bases, and 12 bases lay in between. Germline values: CDR1 SGHTA, CDR2 FQGNSA. The CDR3 totals 14 residues. The CDR3 sequence: CASSLGQGGYGYTF. CDR3 coding DNA: TGTGCCAGCAGCTTGGGGCAGGGAGGCTATGGCTACACCTTC.

This chain's CDR3 is CASSGNRGLSYNEQFF. The CDR3, as DNA: TGTGCCAGCAGTGGTAATAGAGGACTATCCTACAATGAGCAGTTCTTC. V gene TRBV2 combines with J gene TRBJ2-1; a weak D match, TRBD2 (6 bases). The CDR3 consists of 16 residues. The germline V gene has CDR1 SNHLY and CDR2 FYNNEI. The V end was cut by 4 bases, the J end by 1 base, with 14 bases between.

This clone was seen only a few times. J is TRBJ2-3 and V is TRBV6-5; D gene uncertain. The CDR3 covers 11 residues. The germline V gene encodes CDR1 MNHEY and CDR2 SVGAGI. V dropped 7 bases and J dropped 7 bases, with 9 bases sitting between them. The CDR3 reads CASINGNTQYF. The DNA of the CDR3 is TGTGCCAGCATTAACGGCAATACGCAGTATTTT.

The chain employs TRBV2 and TRBJ2-2; either TRBD1 or TRBD2 may supply D (6 bases each). The CDR3 consists of 14 residues. CDR1 SNHLY and CDR2 FYNNEI come from the germline V gene. Between the trimmed V and J ends, which lost 8 bases and 2 bases, there was a span of 12 bases. DNA for the CDR3: TGTGCCAGCCGAGGGGGAGGTAACACCGGGGAGCTGTTTTTT. Its translation is CASRGGGNTGELFF.

There are a few counts of this clone. V gene TRBV30 combines with J gene TRBJ2-3, with a weak D call TRBD2 (6 bases). CDR1 is GTSNPN, CDR2 SVGIG, per germline (reference sequence). The V gene lost 0 bases and the J gene lost 4 bases, with 14 bases spanning the gap. The CDR3 runs to 15 residues. The DNA of the CDR3 is TGTGCCTGGAGTGTTTCCCTCACGGGAGCAGATACGCAGTATTTT. This gives the protein CAWSVSLTGADTQYF.

Turning to this clone: The same CDR3 is also encoded by other DNA sequences in this sample. This sequence joins TRBV6-5 and TRBJ2-3; 9 bases align to TRBD1. The CDR3 is made up of 14 amino acids. With 6 bases clipped from V and 1 base from J, the junction kept 2 bases outside the gene matches. The V gene's germline CDR1 is MNHEY and CDR2 SVGAGI. The CDR3 coding sequence is TGTGCCAGCAGGAGGGACAGGGGCACAGATACGCAGTATTTT. Translated, it gives CASRRDRGTDTQYF.

This clone was seen at least ten times. The same CDR3 can be traced to other DNA sequences in this sample. The J gene is TRBJ2-1, the V gene TRBV18; no clear D. Germline CDR1 KGHSH, CDR2 LQKENI. Trimming cost V 2 bases and J 8 bases, with 16 bases left between them. This CDR3 is 15 amino acids long. This chain's CDR3 is CASSPVRSFRDEQFF. CDR3 nucleotides: TGTGCCAGCTCACCAGTCAGGAGCTTTAGGGATGAGCAGTTCTTC.

The rearrangement joins TRBV9 to TRBJ1-2, with D tentatively TRBD1 (6 bases). In germline, CDR1 is SGDLS, CDR2 YYNGEE. Deletions cut 3 bases from V and 1 base from J, with 16 bases between. The CDR3 sequence is 16 residues long. The CDR3 coding sequence is TGTGCCAGCAGCGCTCCCGGGACAATCAGTAACTATGGCTACACCTTC. Translating it yields CASSAPGTISNYGYTF.

This clone occurred a few times. CDR3 sequence: CASSRRATGDNEKLFF. In DNA form, the CDR3 reads TGTGCCAGCTCCCGTCGGGCGACAGGGGATAATGAAAAACTGTTTTTT. J is TRBJ1-4 and V is TRBV18; 8 bases align to TRBD1. V dropped 6 bases and J dropped 4; count of bases not matched to a gene: 10. CDR3 length: 16 residues. Germline V CDR1 and CDR2: KGHSH, LQKENI.

The sample holds a few counts of this clone. This chain uses TRBV6-4 with TRBJ2-3; D is uncertain. With 9 bases removed from V and 2 bases from J, the gap between germline ends came to 18 bases. The CDR3 loop spans 15 amino acids. Germline lookup yields CDR1 MRHNA and CDR2 SNTAGT. CDR3 in amino acids: CASSSSSGYTDTQYF. In DNA form, the CDR3 reads TGTGCCAGTTCAAGCTCCTCTGGGTACACAGATACGCAGTATTTT.

The V call is TRBV6-4, the J call TRBJ2-3; 12 bases map to TRBD2. CDR1 and CDR2 (germline): MRHNA, SNTAGT. V was clipped by 6 bases and J by 3 bases; unmatched bases: 4. This CDR3 has 15 residues. The CDR3 loop reads CASSALAGGTDTQYF. DNA for the CDR3: TGTGCCAGCAGCGCCCTAGCGGGGGGGACAGATACGCAGTATTTT.

V gene TRBV28 combines with J gene TRBJ1-2; 7 nucleotides match TRBD1. Germline assignment: CDR1 MDHEN and CDR2 SYDVKM. Trimming at V came to 5 bases and at J to 4 bases, leaving 13 bases not matched to a gene. This CDR3 is built from 16 residues. CDR3 sequence: CASSPRRGPLPYGYTF. Written as DNA, the CDR3 is TGTGCCAGCAGTCCTCGGAGGGGGCCCTTGCCCTATGGCTACACCTTC.

This chain connects TRBV7-9 to TRBJ1-2; possible D gene TRBD1, 5 bases. Deletions cut 1 base from V and 2 bases from J, with 11 bases between. The V gene's germline CDR1 is SEHNR and CDR2 FQNEAQ (reference sequence). This CDR3 spans 15 amino acids. The CDR3 here is CASSLEAGVNYGYTF. Written as DNA, the CDR3 is TGTGCCAGCAGCTTAGAAGCGGGGGTGAACTATGGCTACACCTTC.

This clone has ten or more counts. The chain is built from TRBV18 and TRBJ2-1; 7 bases fit TRBD1. Germline CDR1 is KGHSH and CDR2 is LQKENI. This CDR3 spans 13 amino acids. The V and J ends lost 4 bases and 5 bases, in that order; junction bases with no gene match: 2. The CDR3 DNA is TGTGCCAGCTCACTGGGGACAGACAATGAGCAGTTCTTC. This encodes CASSLGTDNEQFF.

This clone occurred a few times. V is TRBV7-2 and J is TRBJ2-3; the D gene is possibly TRBD1 (6 bases). CDR1 is SGHTA, CDR2 FQGNSA, per germline. The CDR3 is made up of 15 amino acids. Trimming removed 1 base at V and 2 bases at J, with 10 bases between. CDR3 sequence reads: CASSLGGPFTDTQYF. In nucleotides, the CDR3 is TGTGCCAGCAGCTTAGGGGGGCCGTTCACAGATACGCAGTATTTT.

The chain couples TRBV2 to TRBJ2-7; a weak D match, TRBD1 (5 bases). The CDR3 consists of 13 residues. Trimming pared 7 bases from V and 2 bases from J, leaving 12 bases between. Germline values: CDR1 SNHLY, CDR2 FYNNEI. As DNA, the CDR3 is TGTGCCAGCAAGTCAGGGAAACCCTACGAGCAGTACTTC. Translated: CASKSGKPYEQYF.

This clone was found a few times. Written as DNA, the CDR3 is TGTGCCAGTAAGGACCTGGGTACAGATACGCAGTATTTT. It yields the protein CASKDLGTDTQYF. The rearrangement joins TRBV19 to TRBJ2-3; D is ambiguous. CDR3 length: 13 amino acids. Germline V gene lookup returns CDR1 LNHDA and CDR2 SQIVND (reference sequence). Trimming left V 7 bases short and J 3 bases short, with 11 bases between.

This clone showed up just a few times. The rearrangement joins TRBV19 to TRBJ2-5, with D possibly being TRBD2 (6 bases). Germline V lookup: CDR1 LNHDA, CDR2 SQIVND (reference sequence). The CDR3 has 16 amino acids. V lost 4 bases and J lost 0, with 15 bases in between. This CDR3 reads CASSRGDSMYQETQYF. The CDR3 DNA reads as TGTGCCAGTAGTAGGGGGGACTCCATGTACCAAGAGACCCAGTACTTC.

This clone showed up just a few times. V is TRBV5-4 and J is TRBJ2-7; tentatively, D is TRBD1 (6 bases). The germline V and J ends were trimmed by 4 bases and 6 bases, with 8 bases remaining between them. Per the germline V gene, CDR1 is SGHNT and CDR2 is YYREEE (reference sequence). The CDR3 spans 11 residues. In DNA, the CDR3 is TGTGCCAGCAGCGAAGGGGGCGAGCAGTACTTC. Its protein product is CASSEGGEQYF.

This chain joins TRBV18 and TRBJ1-1; D not certain. Germline V gene sequence: CDR1 KGHSH, CDR2 LQKENI. V lost 6 bases, J lost 2 bases, and 16 bases lay in between. This CDR3 contains 15 residues. CDR3 amino acids: CASSRESLGNTEAFF. Written as DNA, the CDR3 is TGTGCCAGCTCCCGGGAATCATTGGGTAACACTGAAGCTTTCTTT.

This clone occurred a few times. The chain recombines TRBV28 with TRBJ1-5; D uncertain. The CDR3 runs to 14 residues. CDR1 and CDR2 from the germline V gene are MDHEN and SYDVKM. V shed 3 bases and J shed 0 bases, with 6 bases lying between them. CDR3 in amino acids: CASSFPYSNQPQHF. CDR3 nucleotide sequence: TGTGCCAGCAGTTTTCCGTATAGCAATCAGCCCCAGCATTTT.

This clone was picked up a small number of times. A much larger clone sits a single nucleotide away, making a read error possible. The chain is built from TRBV30 and TRBJ1-2; maybe TRBD1 (5 bases). The CDR3 is 13 residues long. The V end was cut by 5 bases, the J end by 6 bases, with 16 bases between. In germline, CDR1 is GTSNPN, CDR2 SVGIG (reference sequence). As DNA, the CDR3 is TGTGCCTGGGTGACTTTCCGACAGAATGGCTACACCTTC. It translates to CAWVTFRQNGYTF.

On this clone: The junction departs from germline at one end; a sequencing error may be responsible. This sequence joins TRBV29-1 and TRBJ2-7, with D unclear. The CDR3 spans 14 residues. Germline V lookup: CDR1 SQVTM, CDR2 ANQGSEA. CDR3 bases: TGCAGCGGTGAACTCGGACCCCCGGCCTACGAGCAGTACTTC. This encodes CSGELGPPAYEQYF.

V usage is TRBV6-5 and J usage is TRBJ1-3; no clear D. Germline loops: CDR1 MNHEY, CDR2 SVGAGI. V was trimmed by 3 bases and J by 8 bases, leaving 5 bases between them. The CDR3 is made up of 11 amino acids. The CDR3 is CASSYRDTIYF. CDR3 bases: TGTGCCAGCAGTTATAGAGACACCATATATTTT.

This clone was seen only a few times. The rearrangement links TRBV2 to TRBJ2-7, with D perhaps TRBD1 (6 bases). The CDR3 loop spans 13 amino acids. V was shortened by 5 bases and J by 3 bases, with 11 bases between the two germline ends. CDR1 SNHLY and CDR2 FYNNEI come from the germline V gene. The CDR3 nucleotides are TGTGCCAGCAGTTTACGGGACATCTACGAGCAGTACTTC. Translation gives CASSLRDIYEQYF.

This clone was counted many times. The V gene is TRBV5-5, the J gene TRBJ2-1, with D tentatively TRBD2 (5 bases). CDR1 is SGHKS and CDR2 is YYEKEE in the germline V gene (reference sequence). Trimming shortened V by 4 bases and J by 3 bases, and 17 bases separated the two germline ends. The CDR3 has 16 amino acids. The CDR3 bases are TGTGCCAGCAGCGCCCTCCGGGGTGCTATCTACAATGAGCAGTTCTTC. It yields the protein CASSALRGAIYNEQFF.